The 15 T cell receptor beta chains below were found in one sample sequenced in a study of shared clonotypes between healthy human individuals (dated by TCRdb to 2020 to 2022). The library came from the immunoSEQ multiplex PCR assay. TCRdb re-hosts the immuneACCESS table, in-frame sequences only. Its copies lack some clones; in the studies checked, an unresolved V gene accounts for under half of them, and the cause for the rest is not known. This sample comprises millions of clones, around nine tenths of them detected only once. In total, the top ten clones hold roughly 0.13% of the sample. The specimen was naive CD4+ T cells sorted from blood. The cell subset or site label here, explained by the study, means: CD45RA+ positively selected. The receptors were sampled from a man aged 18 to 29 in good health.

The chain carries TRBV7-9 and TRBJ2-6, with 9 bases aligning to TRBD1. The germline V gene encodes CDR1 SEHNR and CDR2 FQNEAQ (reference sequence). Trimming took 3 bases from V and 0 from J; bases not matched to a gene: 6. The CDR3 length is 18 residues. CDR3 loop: CASSFRTGALSGANVLTF. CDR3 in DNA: TGTGCCAGCAGCTTCCGGACAGGGGCCCTCTCTGGGGCCAACGTCCTGACTTTC.

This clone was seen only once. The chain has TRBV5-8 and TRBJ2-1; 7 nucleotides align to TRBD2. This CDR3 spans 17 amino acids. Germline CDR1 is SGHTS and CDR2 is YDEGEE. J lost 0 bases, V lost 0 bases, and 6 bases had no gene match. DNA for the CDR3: TGTGCCAGCAGCTTGGTCAGTGGCGGGAGCTCCTACAATGAGCAGTTCTTC. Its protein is CASSLVSGGSSYNEQFF.

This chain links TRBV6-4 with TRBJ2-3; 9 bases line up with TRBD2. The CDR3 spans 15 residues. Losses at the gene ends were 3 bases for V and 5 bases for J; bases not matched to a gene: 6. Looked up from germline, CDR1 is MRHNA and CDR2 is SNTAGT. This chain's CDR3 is CASSEIAGAGDTQYF. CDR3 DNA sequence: TGTGCCAGCAGTGAAATAGCGGGAGCGGGAGATACGCAGTATTTT.

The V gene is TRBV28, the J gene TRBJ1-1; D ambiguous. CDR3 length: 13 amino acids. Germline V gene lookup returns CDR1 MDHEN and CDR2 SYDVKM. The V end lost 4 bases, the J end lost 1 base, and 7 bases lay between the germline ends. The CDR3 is CASSSPRNTEAFF. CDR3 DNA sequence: TGTGCCAGCAGTTCCCCAAGGAACACTGAAGCTTTCTTT.

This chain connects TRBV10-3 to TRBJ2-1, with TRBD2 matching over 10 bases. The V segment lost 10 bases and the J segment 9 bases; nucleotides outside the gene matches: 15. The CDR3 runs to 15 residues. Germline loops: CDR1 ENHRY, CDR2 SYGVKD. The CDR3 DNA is TGTGCCACCGGTCTTCGAACTAGCGGGACCGGTGAGCAGTTCTTC. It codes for CATGLRTSGTGEQFF.

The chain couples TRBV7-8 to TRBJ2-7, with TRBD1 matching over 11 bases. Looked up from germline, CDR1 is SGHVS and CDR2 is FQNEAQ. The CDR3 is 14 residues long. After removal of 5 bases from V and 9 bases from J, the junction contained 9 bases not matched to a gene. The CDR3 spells CASSLVGQGDGQYF. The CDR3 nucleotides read TGTGCCAGCAGCCTAGTGGGACAGGGGGACGGGCAGTACTTC.

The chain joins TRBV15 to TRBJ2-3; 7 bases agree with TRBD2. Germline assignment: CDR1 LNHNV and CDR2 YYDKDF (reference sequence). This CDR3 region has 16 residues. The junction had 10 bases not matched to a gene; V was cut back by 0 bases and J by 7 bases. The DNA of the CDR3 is TGTGCCACCAGCAGAGAACCCTCGCGGGGGTTAAATACGCAGTATTTT. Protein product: CATSREPSRGLNTQYF.

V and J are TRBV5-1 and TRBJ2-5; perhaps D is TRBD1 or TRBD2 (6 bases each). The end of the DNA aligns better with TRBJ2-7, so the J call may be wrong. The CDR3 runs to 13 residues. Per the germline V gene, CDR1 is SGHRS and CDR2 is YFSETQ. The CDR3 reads CASSLEGGGEQYF. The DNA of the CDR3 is TGCGCCAGCAGCTTGGAAGGGGGAGGCGAGCAGTACTTC.

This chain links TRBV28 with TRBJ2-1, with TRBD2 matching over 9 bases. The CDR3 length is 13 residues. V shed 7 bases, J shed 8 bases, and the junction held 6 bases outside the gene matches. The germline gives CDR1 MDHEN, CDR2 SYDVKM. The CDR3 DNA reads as TGTGCCAGCATTAGCGGGGGACCGGATGAGCAGTTCTTC. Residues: CASISGGPDEQFF.

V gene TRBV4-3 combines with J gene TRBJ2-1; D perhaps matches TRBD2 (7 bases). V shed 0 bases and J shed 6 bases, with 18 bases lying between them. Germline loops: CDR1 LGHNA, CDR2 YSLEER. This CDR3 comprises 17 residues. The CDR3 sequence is CASSQELVGGRSNEQFF. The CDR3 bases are TGCGCCAGCAGCCAAGAACTAGTCGGGGGGCGAAGCAATGAGCAGTTCTTC.

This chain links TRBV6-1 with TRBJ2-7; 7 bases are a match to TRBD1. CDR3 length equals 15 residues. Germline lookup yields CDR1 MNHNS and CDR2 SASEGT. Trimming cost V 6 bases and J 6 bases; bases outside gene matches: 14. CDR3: CASSSQFGAGGEQYF. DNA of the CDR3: TGTGCCAGCAGCTCCCAATTTGGGGCAGGGGGCGAGCAGTACTTC.

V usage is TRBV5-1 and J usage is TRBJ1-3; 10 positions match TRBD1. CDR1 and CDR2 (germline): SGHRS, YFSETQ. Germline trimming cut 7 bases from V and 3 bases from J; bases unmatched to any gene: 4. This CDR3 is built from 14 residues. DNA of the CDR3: TGCGCCAGCGGACAGGGGGAAGGTGGAAACACCATATATTTT. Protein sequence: CASGQGEGGNTIYF.

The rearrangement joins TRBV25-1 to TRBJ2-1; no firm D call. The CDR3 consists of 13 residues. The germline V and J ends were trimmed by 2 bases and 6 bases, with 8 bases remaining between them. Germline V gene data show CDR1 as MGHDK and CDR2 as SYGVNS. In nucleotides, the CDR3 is TGTGCCAGCAGTGAAAATCCCCTCAATGAGCAGTTCTTC. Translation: CASSENPLNEQFF.

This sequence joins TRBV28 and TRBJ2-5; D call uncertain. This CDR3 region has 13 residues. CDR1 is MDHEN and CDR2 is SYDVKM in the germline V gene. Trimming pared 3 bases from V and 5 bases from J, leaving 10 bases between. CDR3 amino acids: CASSLPSYETQYF. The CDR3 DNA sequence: TGTGCCAGCAGTTTGCCCAGCTACGAGACCCAGTACTTC.

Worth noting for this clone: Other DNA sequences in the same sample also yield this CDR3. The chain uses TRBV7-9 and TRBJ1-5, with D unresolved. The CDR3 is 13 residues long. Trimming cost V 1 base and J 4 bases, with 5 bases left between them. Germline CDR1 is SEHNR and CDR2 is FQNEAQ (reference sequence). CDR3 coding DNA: TGTGCCAGCAGCTTAGACGGGAATCAGCCCCAGCATTTT. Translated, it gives CASSLDGNQPQHF.